These 20 T cell receptor beta chains were all obtained from the same sample, sequenced in a study of cytomegalovirus exposure and HLA in healthy donors. PCR amplification relied on 60 Vbeta primers (plus 13 Jbeta primers). The data were produced by immunoSEQ multiplex PCR, yet TCRdb's version contains in-frame clones alone and is incomplete. The sample lists some 220,000 clones; approximately 82% were seen once. Sequenced input: PBMCs. These receptors all come from a middle-aged woman in good health and CMV-seronegative.

This chain joins TRBV5-6 and TRBJ1-2, with a weak D call TRBD1 (5 bases). Trimming pared 0 bases from V and 6 bases from J, leaving 9 bases between. This CDR3 spans 13 amino acids. Germline V CDR1 and CDR2: SGHDT, YYEEEE. The CDR3 region is CASSLGQGHGYTF. In DNA, the CDR3 is TGTGCCAGCAGCTTGGGGCAGGGCCATGGCTACACCTTC.

The chain uses TRBV5-8 and TRBJ2-2; 11 bases match TRBD2. Trimming took 4 bases from V and 1 from J; bases not matched to a gene: 6. The germline V gene encodes CDR1 SGHTS and CDR2 YDEGEE. The CDR3 sequence is 17 residues long. The CDR3 nucleotides read TGTGCCAGCAGCGACCATCTAGCGGGGGGGAACACCGGGGAGCTGTTTTTT. Translated: CASSDHLAGGNTGELFF.

This clone came up a few times. This rearrangement joins TRBV18 to TRBJ1-1; maybe TRBD1 (6 bases). The germline V gene has CDR1 KGHSH and CDR2 LQKENI. With 4 bases removed from V and 2 bases from J, the gap between germline ends came to 17 bases. This CDR3 contains 16 residues. The CDR3 region has the DNA TGTGCCAGCTCACAAGGACCACAGGGTGGCAACACTGAAGCTTTCTTT. As protein: CASSQGPQGGNTEAFF.

The chain joins TRBV9 to TRBJ2-2; 10 nucleotides agree with TRBD1. V gave up 3 bases and J gave up 5 bases; unmatched junction bases: 7. The germline CDR1 and CDR2 sequences are SGDLS and YYNGEE. The CDR3 contains 16 residues. The CDR3 sequence: CASSGPGQGITGELFF. CDR3 nucleotide sequence: TGTGCCAGCAGCGGACCGGGACAGGGGATTACCGGGGAGCTGTTTTTT.

V and J are TRBV5-6 and TRBJ1-2; a possible D gene is TRBD1 (6 bases). Germline lookup yields CDR1 SGHDT and CDR2 YYEEEE. The V end was cut by 4 bases, the J end by 3 bases, with 10 bases between. This CDR3 spans 13 amino acids. CDR3 in DNA: TGTGCCAGCAGCCCTACAGGGCACTATGGCTACACCTTC. Translation gives CASSPTGHYGYTF.

V and J are TRBV19 and TRBJ1-2; D is perhaps TRBD1 (5 bases). V lost 3 bases and J 3 bases, leaving 23 bases between the germline ends. The CDR3 is made up of 18 amino acids. CDR1 is LNHDA and CDR2 is SQIVND in the germline V gene (reference sequence). The CDR3 DNA is TGTGCCAGTAGTATGGGGGAGGGAGCCTTTCCCCTTTACTATGGCTACACCTTC. It yields the protein CASSMGEGAFPLYYGYTF.

This rearrangement joins TRBV11-3 to TRBJ2-6, with TRBD2 as a possible D gene (6 bases). This CDR3 is built from 15 residues. Germline CDR1 SGHNT, CDR2 YENEEA. Trimming removed 5 bases at V and 2 bases at J, with 10 bases between. CDR3 nucleotides: TGTGCCAGCAGCGGCCGGGGGACTGGGGCCAACGTCCTGACTTTC. Protein: CASSGRGTGANVLTF.

The chain combines TRBV29-1 with TRBJ1-4; no definite D call. This CDR3 is built from 14 residues. V shed 5 bases and J shed 8 bases, with 18 bases lying between them. The germline V gene has CDR1 SQVTM and CDR2 ANQGSEA. CDR3 coding DNA: TGCAGCGTTTTACCACCGGGTCCGGGGGAAAAACTGTTTTTT. It yields the protein CSVLPPGPGEKLFF.

This chain joins TRBV4-2 and TRBJ1-5; 9 bases are shared with TRBD1. This CDR3 has 16 amino acids. Germline lookup yields CDR1 LGHNA and CDR2 YNFKEQ. After removal of 4 bases from V and 2 bases from J, the junction contained 6 bases not matched to a gene. The CDR3 protein is CASSLHRGQGNQPQHF. The CDR3 region has the DNA TGTGCCAGCAGCCTCCACAGGGGGCAGGGCAATCAGCCCCAGCATTTT.

This clone was seen a handful of times. V gene TRBV4-3 combines with J gene TRBJ2-7; possibly TRBD1 for D (6 bases). The CDR3 is 14 residues long. Germline CDR1 is LGHNA and CDR2 is YSLEER. The V and J ends lost 0 bases and 3 bases respectively, with 9 bases between them. The CDR3 loop is CASSQDTGNYEQYF. The CDR3 DNA sequence: TGCGCCAGCAGCCAAGACACAGGGAACTACGAGCAGTACTTC.

This rearrangement joins TRBV28 to TRBJ2-7, with a weak D call TRBD1 (5 bases). The V end lost 6 bases, the J end lost 2 bases, and 14 bases lay between the germline ends. The CDR3 covers 14 residues. Germline CDR1 MDHEN, CDR2 SYDVKM. The CDR3 protein is CASRRYTGAYEQYF. Written as DNA, the CDR3 is TGTGCCAGCAGGCGCTATACAGGAGCCTACGAGCAGTACTTC.

The chain links TRBV19 to TRBJ1-1, with D tentatively TRBD1 (6 bases). The germline gives CDR1 LNHDA, CDR2 SQIVND (reference sequence). V was shortened by 5 bases and J by 4 bases, with 17 bases between the two germline ends. The CDR3 covers 15 residues. The CDR3, as DNA: TGTGCCAGTAGTCAGTGGGGGCGTGGGGGCACTGAAGCTTTCTTT. It yields the protein CASSQWGRGGTEAFF.

The chain couples TRBV5-4 to TRBJ2-3; 8 nucleotides match TRBD2. Germline V lookup: CDR1 SGHNT, CDR2 YYREEE (reference sequence). The CDR3 spans 16 residues. V was pared by 2 bases and J by 0 bases, with 5 bases of the junction left unmatched. The DNA of the CDR3 is TGTGCCAGCAGCTTCCCCTCGGGGGGGAGCACAGATACGCAGTATTTT. Translated: CASSFPSGGSTDTQYF.

This clone was picked up one time. The chain carries TRBV30 and TRBJ2-4; D is possibly TRBD2 (5 bases). The CDR3 runs to 14 residues. The V gene's germline CDR1 is GTSNPN and CDR2 SVGIG (reference sequence). The V gene lost 2 bases and the J gene lost 9 bases, with 17 bases spanning the gap. CDR3 DNA: TGTGCCTGGAGTTCCCGTGGTCCCGCGGGCATTCAGTACTTC. Translation gives CAWSSRGPAGIQYF.

The chain is built from TRBV7-2 and TRBJ1-6; 7 bases match TRBD1. J gave up 5 bases and V 3 bases, and 10 bases lay outside the gene matches. There are 17 residues in the CDR3. Germline assignment: CDR1 SGHTA and CDR2 FQGNSA. The CDR3 region has the DNA TGTGCCAGCAGCTTGGACAGGCTCACAGGGAATAATTCACCCCTCCACTTT. It specifies CASSLDRLTGNNSPLHF.

The chain couples TRBV5-1 to TRBJ1-2; 8 nucleotides match TRBD1. V lost 2 bases, J lost 8 bases, and 5 bases stayed unmatched. The CDR3 is 13 residues long. The V gene's germline CDR1 is SGHRS and CDR2 YFSETQ. The CDR3 reads CASSFGQGRGYTF. The CDR3 DNA sequence: TGCGCCAGCAGCTTTGGACAGGGACGCGGCTACACCTTC. Drawing the rest from reference TRBV5-1 and TRBJ1-2, the complete variable domain is KAGVTQTPRYLIKTRGQQVTLSCSPISGHRSVSWYQQTPGQGLQFLFEYFSETQRNKGNFPGRFSGRQFSNSRSEMNVSTLELGDSALYLCASSFGQGRGYTFGSGTRLTVV.

The rearrangement links TRBV18 to TRBJ2-1; D is perhaps TRBD1 (6 bases). Deletions cut 6 bases from V and 0 bases from J, with 12 bases between. The CDR3 is made up of 15 amino acids. Per germline, CDR1 KGHSH and CDR2 LQKENI. The CDR3 sequence is CASSQDRSSYNEQFF. In nucleotides, the CDR3 is TGTGCCAGCTCCCAAGACAGGAGCTCCTACAATGAGCAGTTCTTC. Filled out from reference TRBV18 and TRBJ2-1, the complete variable domain reads NAGVMQNPRHLVRRRGQEARLRCSPMKGHSHVYWYRQLPEEGLKFMVYLQKENIIDESGMPKERFSAEFPKEGPSILRIQQVVRGDSAAYFCASSQDRSSYNEQFFGPGTRLTVL.

This clone was seen more than once but under ten times. The chain is built from TRBV6-6 and TRBJ1-4, with 8 bases lining up with TRBD1. Per the germline V gene, CDR1 is MNHNY and CDR2 is SVGAGI (reference sequence). The CDR3 length is 12 residues. Trimming at V came to 7 bases and at J to 7 bases, leaving 2 bases not matched to a gene. The CDR3 sequence is CASTTGGEKLFF. Written as DNA, the CDR3 is TGTGCCAGCACCACAGGGGGTGAAAAACTGTTTTTT.

This clone has just one count. V gene TRBV4-2 combines with J gene TRBJ1-1; 8 bases are a match to TRBD1. The junction had 0 bases not matched to a gene; V was cut back by 2 bases and J by 1 base. Germline CDR1 is LGHNA and CDR2 is YNFKEQ. The CDR3 is 14 amino acids. Here the CDR3 reads CASSQQGANTEAFF. As DNA, the CDR3 is TGTGCCAGCAGCCAACAGGGGGCGAACACTGAAGCTTTCTTT.

Comments on this clone: Other DNA sequences in this sample translate to the same CDR3. The V gene is TRBV7-6, the J gene TRBJ1-6; possible D gene TRBD1, 5 bases. The germline V gene has CDR1 SGHVS and CDR2 FNYEAQ. CDR3 length equals 19 residues. Trimming removed 3 bases at V and 6 bases at J, with 24 bases between. Written as DNA, the CDR3 is TGTGCCAGCAGCTTTCGGCCATCCGACAGACAAAAGCTTAATTCACCCCTCCACTTT. Protein product: CASSFRPSDRQKLNSPLHF.